The text below deals with one T cell receptor beta chain. Its specificity is not known. The sample comes from a study of vaccination and CD4 T cells after COVID-19. Study background: All convalescent patients were nasal swab PCR positive for SARS-CoV-2; nine had mild and one severe disease. Each participant underwent a two-dose regimen of either the BNT162b2 or the mRNA-1273 vaccine. Regarding the study as a whole: Going from approximately 21 to 40, median SARS-CoV-2-reactive clonotypes did not rise significantly.

Treatment meaning: approximately 11-day PBMC culture with coronavirus spike peptide pools or control peptides (ViraFEST assay). Sequenced with the Oncomine TCR Beta short-read assay was DNA taken from cultured CD4+ T cells. TCRdb reprocessed the PCR reads via MiXCR and lists one record per CDR3 protein. Of 20,000 to 25,000 distinct CDR3 sequences listed, around a third were seen once; the top ten hold under 15%. The trim removed 5 bases at V and 2 bases at J, leaving 2 bases unmatched. Germline lookup yields CDR1 LNHDA and CDR2 SQIVND (reference sequence). The CDR3 contains 13 residues. This TCR was sampled from a human donor with COVID-19. Sequencing was carried out using cultured CD4+ T cells from blood. The chain carries TRBV19 and TRBJ1-1, with 7 bases fitting TRBD1. The CDR3 spells CASSGTVNTEAFF. In DNA, the CDR3 is TGTGCCAGTAGTGGGACAGTCAACACTGAAGCTTTCTTT.